Below are 10 T cell receptor beta chains sequenced from a single sample in a study of multiple sclerosis patients with progressive multifocal leukoencephalopathy. This table comes from immunoSEQ multiplex PCR, and its TCRdb copy is limited to in-frame clones, with some not included. The data hold about 30,000 clones, with 90% observed a single time. Time point specified: 12 to 13 months of natalizumab therapy. This specimen was PBMCs, taken from a patient treated with natalizumab. The receptors were sampled from a human donor with multiple sclerosis.

The chain links TRBV9 to TRBJ1-4; 8 positions agree with TRBD1. The CDR3 totals 16 residues. Unmatched junction bases numbered 11, after V lost 3 bases and J lost 7 bases. Germline lookup yields CDR1 SGDLS and CDR2 YYNGEE. CDR3 amino acids: CASSEHPGQGGEKLFF. The CDR3 DNA is TGTGCCAGCAGCGAGCACCCTGGACAGGGAGGTGAAAAACTGTTTTTT. The full variable domain, completed using reference TRBV9 and TRBJ1-4, is DSGVTQTPKHLITATGQRVTLRCSPRSGDLSVYWYQQSLDQGLQFLIQYYNGEERAKGNILERFSAQQFPDLHSELNLSSLELGDSALYFCASSEHPGQGGEKLFFGSGTQLSVL.

This clone came up once. No conserved phenylalanine or tryptophan ends this CDR3, so it is likely a read error. The gene calls are TRBV19 and TRBJ1-5; D possibly corresponds to TRBD1 (5 bases). CDR3 length equals 18 residues. CDR1 LNHDA and CDR2 SQIVND come from the germline V gene (reference sequence). V dropped 0 bases and J dropped 2 bases, with 17 bases sitting between them. The CDR3 DNA reads as TGTGCCAGTAGTATAGAGGGACCTGGAGTTATTGGCAATCAGCCCCAGCATCTT. Protein sequence: CASSIEGPGVIGNQPQHL.

This clone turned up a few times. The CDR3 here is CASSKQAPEGGANTGELFF. As DNA, the CDR3 is TGTGCCAGCAGCAAACAGGCCCCGGAGGGAGGGGCTAACACCGGGGAGCTGTTTTTT. The rearrangement uses TRBV21-1 and TRBJ2-2; TRBD2 was called by the table and not checked on the DNA. TRBV21-1 is a recognized pseudogene. CDR3 length equals 19 residues.

In this sample, this clone turned up a few times. The rearrangement joins TRBV14 to TRBJ1-3; D is undetermined. V was pared by 10 bases and J by 4 bases, with 17 bases between. This CDR3 region has 14 residues. Germline assignment: CDR1 SGHDN and CDR2 FVKESK. DNA for the CDR3: TGTGCCACCTCAGGTCAATTTCGGGGAAACACCATATATTTT. Amino acid sequence: CATSGQFRGNTIYF.

This clone rates as large. This same CDR3 is encoded by further DNA sequences in the sample. The chain joins TRBV5-5 to TRBJ2-7, with D possibly being TRBD2 (6 bases). Trimming stripped 4 bases from V and 3 bases from J, with 20 bases between. Germline CDR1 SGHKS, CDR2 YYEKEE (reference sequence). CDR3 size: 16 residues. The CDR3 here is CASSALLGGASYEQYF. CDR3 sequence (DNA): TGTGCCAGCAGCGCACTACTCGGCGGGGCCAGCTACGAGCAGTACTTC.

This clone appeared once. The CDR3, as DNA: TGTGCCAGCAGCTCGACAGGGGGGGTCGACGAGCAGTACTTC. Amino acid sequence: CASSSTGGVDEQYF. This chain connects TRBV27 to TRBJ2-7; TRBD1 aligns across 9 bases. The CDR3 sequence is 14 residues long. From germline, CDR1 is MNHEY and CDR2 SMNVEV (reference sequence). With 6 bases clipped from V and 5 bases from J, the junction kept 8 bases outside the gene matches.

J is TRBJ2-1 and V is TRBV10-2, with 7 bases aligning to TRBD2. J was trimmed by 4 bases and V by 6 bases; bases with no gene match: 15. The germline CDR1 and CDR2 sequences are WSHSY and SAAADI. This CDR3 region has 17 residues. CDR3 in amino acids: CASSAISYTREYNEQFF. The CDR3 DNA is TGCGCCAGCAGCGCGATAAGCTATACGCGGGAGTACAATGAGCAGTTCTTC.

This chain links TRBV6-1 with TRBJ1-2; D unresolved. The CDR3 is 10 amino acids. The V gene lost 4 bases and the J gene lost 6 bases, with 3 bases spanning the gap. Germline V gene sequence: CDR1 MNHNS, CDR2 SASEGT. The CDR3 region has the DNA TGTGCCAGCAGTGGGGATGGCTACACCTTC. This codes for CASSGDGYTF.

The chain links TRBV7-9 to TRBJ2-7; D not resolved. The CDR3 length is 14 residues. The V gene lost 5 bases and the J gene lost 2 bases, with 13 bases spanning the gap. CDR1 SEHNR and CDR2 FQNEAQ come from the germline V gene (reference sequence). CDR3 DNA: TGTGCCAGCAGCGCATCGACACGGACCTACGAGCAGTACTTC. Protein product: CASSASTRTYEQYF.

This rearrangement joins TRBV28 to TRBJ2-3, with no clear D. The CDR3 spans 15 residues. V was trimmed by 8 bases and J by 1 base, leaving 16 bases between them. Germline loops: CDR1 MDHEN, CDR2 SYDVKM. CDR3 in amino acids: CASVLTRKRTDTQYF. In DNA form, the CDR3 reads TGTGCCAGCGTTCTTACCCGAAAACGCACAGATACGCAGTATTTT.